These T cell receptor beta chains were read from a single sample in a study of blood T cell repertoires in COVID-19. The method was immunoSEQ multiplex PCR; TCRdb's version includes in-frame clones alone and lacks a portion of them. The sample carries about 250,000 clones, over 75% recorded once. Sequenced input: PBMCs or T cells enriched from blood (not recorded which). The source is a man between 35 and 55 years old who had recovered from COVID-19. Each CDR3 is given with its conserved first and last residue.

>TRBV7-9|TRBJ2-5
CASSLDEGAAQYF
>TRBV27|TRBJ2-1
CASSSPLVAGYSYNEQFF
>TRBV4-1|TRBJ2-7
CASSQMGRGRKEAEQYF
>TRBV7-2|TRBJ2-3
CASRTGGADTQYF
>TRBV6-5|TRBJ1-3
CASSYSEAGSGNTIYF
>TRBV4-1|TRBJ1-1
CASSHPGTGVTEAFF
>TRBV7-2|TRBJ1-4
CASSFAGFNEKLFF
>TRBV29-1|TRBJ2-2
CSAARLAGVNAGELFF
>TRBV19|TRBJ1-6
CASSAQGNSPLHF
>TRBV7-9|TRBJ1-3
CASRSGTDGNTIYF
>TRBV13|TRBJ2-2
CASSGDRAVNTGELFF
>TRBV27|TRBJ1-6
CASSRGGRPNSPLHF
>TRBV29-1|TRBJ2-5
CSATSGNQETQYF
>TRBV4-1|TRBJ2-1
CASSQGHRAGGPVDEQFF
>TRBV27|TRBJ1-3
CASGATGGSDTIYF
>TRBV10-3|TRBJ2-7
CAISGQISYEQYF
>TRBV2|TRBJ1-6
CASSPGGLALRGHNSPLHF
>TRBV4-2|TRBJ2-7
CASSQRSSGYEQYF
>TRBV3-1/TRBV3-2|TRBJ1-2
CASSQDSAAHGYTF
>TRBV5-4|TRBJ2-2
CASSGSNTGELFF
>TRBV5-1|TRBJ1-1
CASSLQTYRGGGTEAFF
>TRBV6-5|TRBJ1-3
CASWHSGNTIYF
>TRBV2|TRBJ1-2
CASSIQGRLGYGYTF
>TRBV4-2|TRBJ1-2
CASSQDQGQNYGYTF
>TRBV9|TRBJ2-1
CASSIGSANEQFF
>TRBV10-3|TRBJ1-6
CAISDPTVNSPLHF
>TRBV2|TRBJ2-3
CASSEQAGNTDTQYF
>TRBV27|TRBJ1-6
CASSNTGGNNSPLHF
>TRBV9|TRBJ2-2
CASSVVTGGLAGTGELFF
>TRBV5-1|TRBJ2-1
CASSLALNEQFF
>TRBV5-4|TRBJ2-7
CASSLIGVDYYEQYF
>TRBV4-3|TRBJ1-1
CASSSQPLTGSTEAFF